The clone carrying this T cell receptor (beta chain) was seen more than once but under ten times. Its target is not known. Vbeta (60) and Jbeta (13) primers were used in the PCR. TCRdb keeps only in-frame clones here, not all; method: immunoSEQ multiplex PCR. The sample lists 100,000 to 150,000 clones; 15% to 20% were seen once. The V and J ends lost 0 bases and 4 bases respectively, with 13 bases between them. Germline V lookup: CDR1 LGHNA, CDR2 YSLEER. The CDR3 contains 15 residues. The data stem from a study of cytomegalovirus exposure and HLA in healthy donors. General observations from the study: TCR beta chain V- and J-gene trimming was linked, in a later analysis, to a missense variant in DCLRE1C.

The receptor was isolated from a female donor in good health and CMV-seropositive. The chain carries TRBV4-3 and TRBJ2-7; tentatively, D is TRBD2 (6 bases). Sequencing was performed on PBMCs. The CDR3: CASSQEEGGSYEQYF. Here the CDR3 DNA reads TGCGCCAGCAGCCAAGAGGAGGGAGGTAGTTACGAGCAGTACTTC.